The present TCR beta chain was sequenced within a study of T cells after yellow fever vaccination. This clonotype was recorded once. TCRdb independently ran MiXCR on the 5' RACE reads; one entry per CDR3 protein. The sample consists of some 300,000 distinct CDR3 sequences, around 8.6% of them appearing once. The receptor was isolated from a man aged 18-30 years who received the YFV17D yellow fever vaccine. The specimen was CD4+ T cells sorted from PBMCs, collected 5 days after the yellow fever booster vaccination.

The CDR3 nucleotides are TGTGCCTGGAGCCAGGGTTTTTATCCTGGGGCCAACGTCCTGACTTTC. It codes for CAWSQGFYPGANVLTF. This chain joins TRBV30 and TRBJ2-6; D may be TRBD1 (5 bases). The CDR3 is 16 residues long. Per the germline V gene, CDR1 is GTSNPN and CDR2 is SVGIG (reference sequence). V was trimmed by 3 bases and J by 2 bases, leaving 14 bases between them.